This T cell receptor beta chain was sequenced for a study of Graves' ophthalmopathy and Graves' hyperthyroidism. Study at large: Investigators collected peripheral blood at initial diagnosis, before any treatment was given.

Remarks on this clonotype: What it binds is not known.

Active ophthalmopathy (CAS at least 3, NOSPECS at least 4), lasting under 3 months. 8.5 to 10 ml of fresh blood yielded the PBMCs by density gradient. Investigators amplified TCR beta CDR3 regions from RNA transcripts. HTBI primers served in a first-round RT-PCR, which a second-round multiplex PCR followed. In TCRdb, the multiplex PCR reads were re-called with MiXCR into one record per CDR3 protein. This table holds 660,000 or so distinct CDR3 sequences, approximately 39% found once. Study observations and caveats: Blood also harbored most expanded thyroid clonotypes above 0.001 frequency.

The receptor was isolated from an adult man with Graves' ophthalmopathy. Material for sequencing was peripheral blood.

CDR3 coding DNA: TGTGCCAGCAGCTTCGGACTAGCGGGGGACACCGGGGAGCTGTTTTTT. This sequence encodes CASSFGLAGDTGELFF. The J gene is TRBJ2-2, the V gene TRBV7-6; 13 bases line up with TRBD2. CDR1 and CDR2 from the germline V gene are SGHVS and FNYEAQ. V gave up 3 bases and J gave up 3 bases; unmatched junction bases: 1. The CDR3 contains 16 residues.